The 26 T cell receptor beta chains given below trace back to one sample, sequenced in a study of T cell responses to AZD1222 COVID-19 vaccine. TCRdb keeps only in-frame clones here, not all; method: immunoSEQ multiplex PCR. The sample lists roughly 91,000 clones, roughly nine tenths seen once, with around 3% in the top ten. Here the sequenced sample was peripheral blood, taken on day 0 of AZD1222 vaccination. Receptors originate from an adult in good health.

The chain links TRBV2 to TRBJ1-2; TRBD1 might be the D (5 bases). Deletions cut 7 bases from V and 0 bases from J, with 15 bases between. The CDR3 is 15 residues long. CDR1 is SNHLY, CDR2 FYNNEI, per germline. This CDR3 is CASTGGVGANYGYTF. DNA for the CDR3: TGTGCCAGCACGGGGGGTGTCGGGGCTAACTATGGCTACACCTTC.

The gene calls are TRBV5-1 and TRBJ2-7; 9 bases are shared with TRBD2. The germline V gene has CDR1 SGHRS and CDR2 YFSETQ. The CDR3 loop spans 14 amino acids. V shed 1 base, J shed 4 bases, and the junction held 3 bases outside the gene matches. CDR3 residues: CASSLSSGVYEQYF. The DNA for the CDR3 is TGCGCCAGCAGCTTGTCTAGCGGGGTGTACGAGCAGTACTTC. Variable domain in full (rest from reference TRBV5-1 and TRBJ2-7): KAGVTQTPRYLIKTRGQQVTLSCSPISGHRSVSWYQQTPGQGLQFLFEYFSETQRNKGNFPGRFSGRQFSNSRSEMNVSTLELGDSALYLCASSLSSGVYEQYFGPGTRLTVT.

The chain is built from TRBV19 and TRBJ1-3; D unresolved. V was trimmed by 7 bases and J by 8 bases, leaving 18 bases between them. Germline V lookup: CDR1 LNHDA, CDR2 SQIVND (reference sequence). This CDR3 comprises 14 residues. The CDR3 DNA reads TGTGCCAGTACCCCCAGGCCCTCCGGGGACACCATATATTTT. Protein: CASTPRPSGDTIYF. The complete variable domain, with remaining parts taken from reference TRBV19 and TRBJ1-3, reads DGGITQSPKYLFRKEGQNVTLSCEQNLNHDAMYWYRQDPGQGLRLIYYSQIVNDFQKGDIAEGYSVSREKKESFPLTVTSAQKNPTAFYLCASTPRPSGDTIYFGEGSWLTVV.

The V call is TRBV5-1, the J call TRBJ2-7; the D gene could be TRBD1 or TRBD2 (6 bases each). This CDR3 comprises 17 residues. The V gene's germline CDR1 is SGHRS and CDR2 YFSETQ. Trimming took off 0 bases at V and 3 bases at J, with 19 bases between the two ends. The CDR3 bases are TGCGCCAGCAGCTTGGCCGCTACCCCGGGGGACATCTACGAGCAGTACTTC. It is translated as CASSLAATPGDIYEQYF.

CDR3 residues: CASSPLARTGEQFF. The DNA of the CDR3 is TGTGCCAGCAGTCCACTAGCGCGGACGGGTGAGCAGTTCTTC. The rearrangement joins TRBV27 to TRBJ2-1; 7 bases fit TRBD2. The CDR3 has 14 residues. V shed 5 bases, J shed 9 bases, and the junction held 10 bases outside the gene matches. Germline V gene lookup returns CDR1 MNHEY and CDR2 SMNVEV (reference sequence).

The V call is TRBV3-1 (or the pseudogene TRBV3-2), the J call TRBJ1-2; D might be TRBD1 (5 bases). The germline CDR1 and CDR2 sequences are LGHDT and YNNKEL (reference sequence). This CDR3 region has 17 residues. V dropped 1 base and J dropped 3 bases, with 18 bases sitting between them. CDR3 sequence reads: CASSQVVARGDYYGYTF. DNA of the CDR3: TGTGCCAGCAGCCAAGTAGTTGCGCGAGGGGATTACTATGGCTACACCTTC.

The chain employs TRBV10-3 and TRBJ1-2, with TRBD1 as a possible D gene (5 bases). CDR3 length equals 16 residues. The V gene's germline CDR1 is ENHRY and CDR2 SYGVKD. V was shortened by 6 bases and J by 2 bases, with 19 bases between the two germline ends. The CDR3, as DNA: TGTGCCATCAGATCGAATTTGGGGGGGACGAACTATGGCTACACCTTC. It translates to CAIRSNLGGTNYGYTF.

In its sample, this clone was seen once. This rearrangement joins TRBV9 to TRBJ1-1; D not certain. The CDR3 is 15 amino acids. CDR1 and CDR2 from the germline V gene are SGDLS and YYNGEE. The V gene lost 0 bases and the J gene lost 0 bases, with 9 bases spanning the gap. CDR3 sequence reads: CASSVDGNMNTEAFF. The DNA of the CDR3 is TGTGCCAGCAGCGTAGATGGAAACATGAACACTGAAGCTTTCTTT.

The chain links TRBV5-1 to TRBJ1-2, with D perhaps TRBD1 (6 bases). Germline CDR1 and CDR2: SGHRS and YFSETQ. The CDR3 spans 13 residues. Trimming removed 4 bases at V and 7 bases at J, with 14 bases between. CDR3 nucleotides: TGCGCCAGCAGCGGGGGGCAGGCCCCTGGCTACACCTTC. It specifies CASSGGQAPGYTF. Full variable domain (missing parts from reference TRBV5-1 and TRBJ1-2): KAGVTQTPRYLIKTRGQQVTLSCSPISGHRSVSWYQQTPGQGLQFLFEYFSETQRNKGNFPGRFSGRQFSNSRSEMNVSTLELGDSALYLCASSGGQAPGYTFGSGTRLTVV.

This rearrangement joins TRBV27 to TRBJ2-7, with a possible D match to TRBD2 (7 bases). There are 17 residues in the CDR3. The germline gives CDR1 MNHEY, CDR2 SMNVEV (reference sequence). The germline V and J ends were trimmed by 5 bases and 4 bases, with 24 bases remaining between them. Here the CDR3 reads CASSPVTGEGGTYEQYF. The DNA for the CDR3 is TGTGCCAGCAGTCCCGTCACCGGGGAGGGGGGCACTTACGAGCAGTACTTC.

The J gene is TRBJ2-7, the V gene TRBV5-6, with 8 bases that match TRBD2. CDR1 is SGHDT, CDR2 YYEEEE, per germline. The CDR3 has 15 amino acids. The ends lost 1 base at V and 2 bases at J; junction bases unmatched: 5. The CDR3 region is CASSLPAGGPYEQYF. The CDR3 DNA is TGTGCCAGCAGCTTGCCCGCGGGGGGTCCCTACGAGCAGTACTTC.

The rearrangement joins TRBV4-1 to TRBJ2-7; tentatively, D is TRBD2 (5 bases). The CDR3 runs to 14 residues. The germline V gene encodes CDR1 MGHRA and CDR2 YSYEKL. V lost 4 bases and J 2 bases, leaving 12 bases between the germline ends. The CDR3 DNA follows: TGCGCCAGCAGCCGAACGGGAAGTACCTACGAGCAGTACTTC. Its translation is CASSRTGSTYEQYF.

The rearrangement uses TRBV4-1 and TRBJ1-5; maybe TRBD1 (5 bases). Per the germline V gene, CDR1 is MGHRA and CDR2 is YSYEKL. This CDR3 contains 16 residues. The ends were cut back, 3 bases at V and 3 bases at J, with 15 bases in the middle. Here the CDR3 DNA reads TGCGCCAGCAGCCAGGGGCTTGATGCACCCAATCAGCCCCAGCATTTT. Its translation: CASSQGLDAPNQPQHF.

The chain joins TRBV19 to TRBJ2-7; the D gene is possibly TRBD1 (6 bases). Germline values: CDR1 LNHDA, CDR2 SQIVND (reference sequence). The CDR3 sequence is 15 residues long. V lost 10 bases to trimming and J lost 0 bases, with 19 bases between them. The CDR3 DNA is TGTGCCACCTCCCTAACAGGGATAACCTCCTACGAGCAGTACTTC. Amino acid sequence: CATSLTGITSYEQYF.

This clone qualifies as medium-sized. The V gene is TRBV6-2 or TRBV6-3, the J gene TRBJ2-1; 10 nucleotides agree with TRBD2. This CDR3 has 14 residues. With V trimmed by 0 bases and J by 7 bases, 0 bases remained unmatched. Germline V gene lookup returns CDR1 MNHEY and CDR2 SVGEGT. The CDR3 protein is CASSYSTSGNEQFF. The CDR3 DNA follows: TGTGCCAGCAGTTACTCGACTAGCGGGAATGAGCAGTTCTTC.

The genes are TRBV30 and TRBJ2-7; 12 nucleotides line up with TRBD2. The germline V gene has CDR1 GTSNPN and CDR2 SVGIG (reference sequence). The CDR3 totals 13 residues. V trimming: 4 bases; J trimming: 6 bases; junction bases outside the gene matches: 4. DNA for the CDR3: TGTGCCTGGACGACTAGCGGGAGTCCCGAGCAGTACTTC. Translated, it gives CAWTTSGSPEQYF.

The chain couples TRBV9 to TRBJ1-1; D is possibly TRBD1 (6 bases). The CDR3 sequence is 13 residues long. Germline-derived CDR1 and CDR2 are SGDLS and YYNGEE. Trimming left V 7 bases short and J 1 base short, with 11 bases between. Here the CDR3 DNA reads TGTGCCAGCGGGGGGCAGGCGAACACTGAAGCTTTCTTT. Translating gives CASGGQANTEAFF.

This rearrangement joins TRBV28 to TRBJ1-1, with D perhaps TRBD1 (5 bases). This CDR3 has 13 residues. V lost 4 bases and J lost 1, with 7 bases in between. CDR1 and CDR2 (germline): MDHEN, SYDVKM. The CDR3 region is CASSSGGNTEAFF. The CDR3 bases are TGTGCCAGCAGTTCGGGGGGGAACACTGAAGCTTTCTTT.

This clone was picked up one time. The CDR3 coding sequence is TGTGCCAGCAGTTACCTAGCGGGAGTGACCGGGGAGCTGTTTTTT. It is translated as CASSYLAGVTGELFF. The chain carries TRBV6-5 and TRBJ2-2; 10 bases are a match to TRBD2. This CDR3 contains 15 residues. Germline V gene lookup returns CDR1 MNHEY and CDR2 SVGAGI. V lost 2 bases and J lost 5; bases outside the gene matches: 2.

This clone was detected only once. The rearrangement joins TRBV23-1 to TRBJ2-7; a possible D gene is TRBD1 (5 bases). TRBV23-1 is designated an ORF whose function remains uncertain. The CDR3 has 15 residues. Trimming took off 4 bases at V and 3 bases at J, with 16 bases between the two ends. For the CDR3, the DNA is TGCGCCAGCAGTCTCCCCTCTGGACACCACTACGAGCAGTACTTC. It yields the protein CASSLPSGHHYEQYF.

This clone turned up a few times. The V gene is TRBV2, the J gene TRBJ1-3; D is uncertain. The CDR3 extends over 15 amino acids. Per the germline V gene, CDR1 is SNHLY and CDR2 is FYNNEI. The germline V and J ends were trimmed by 2 bases and 0 bases, with 8 bases remaining between them. Here the CDR3 reads CASSEMKASGNTIYF. The CDR3 region has the DNA TGTGCCAGCAGTGAAATGAAGGCCTCTGGAAACACCATATATTTT.

The chain joins TRBV6-4 to TRBJ1-1, with D perhaps matching TRBD1 (5 bases). The CDR3 totals 13 residues. Trimming removed 0 bases at V and 7 bases at J, with 9 bases between. Per germline, CDR1 MRHNA and CDR2 SNTAGT. The CDR3 loop reads CASSDSPGLEAFF. The CDR3 nucleotides read TGTGCCAGCAGTGACTCCCCAGGGCTTGAAGCTTTCTTT.

CDR3 sequence: CASSQVGGYEKLFF. CDR3 nucleotide sequence: TGCGCCAGCAGCCAAGTGGGGGGCTATGAAAAACTGTTTTTT. V is TRBV4-1 and J is TRBJ1-4; a weak D match, TRBD1 (6 bases). The CDR3 length is 14 residues. Germline assignment: CDR1 MGHRA and CDR2 YSYEKL. V was cut by 1 base and J by 6 bases, with 9 bases left in between.

The genes are TRBV13 and TRBJ2-2; 8 nucleotides line up with TRBD1. CDR3 length equals 15 residues. Looked up from germline, CDR1 is PRHDT and CDR2 is FYEKMQ (reference sequence). The ends lost 3 bases at V and 6 bases at J; junction bases unmatched: 6. CDR3 sequence reads: CASSFRTGWAGELFF. CDR3 in DNA: TGTGCCAGCAGCTTCCGGACAGGGTGGGCCGGGGAGCTGTTTTTT.

The genes are TRBV30 and TRBJ2-7; 9 positions match TRBD1. The V gene end was trimmed by 3 bases and the J gene end by 3 bases; junction bases not matched to a gene: 9. The germline V gene has CDR1 GTSNPN and CDR2 SVGIG (reference sequence). The CDR3 sequence is 15 residues long. CDR3 nucleotides: TGTGCCTGGAGGGAACGAGGGACAGGGAGCTACGAGCAGTACTTC. Its translation: CAWRERGTGSYEQYF.

This clone has a single count. The rearrangement uses TRBV28 and TRBJ1-2; TRBD1 matches at 9 bases. Germline V CDR1 and CDR2: MDHEN, SYDVKM. The CDR3 sequence is 14 residues long. V gave up 6 bases and J gave up 6 bases; unmatched junction bases: 8. CDR3 DNA sequence: TGTGCCAGCAGCAGTGGACAGGGGTGGAATGGCTACACCTTC. Translated: CASSSGQGWNGYTF.